Listed below are T cell receptor beta chains from one sample, sequenced in a study of T cell clones after liver transplantation. Generated by immunoSEQ multiplex PCR, the TCRdb table keeps only in-frame clones and is missing some. The sample yields tens of thousands of clones, more than 65% seen once. The sample consisted of CD8+ T cells from blood, taken less than 70 months after liver transplant. These receptors were collected from a human patient who received a liver transplant. Some T cells may possibly be graft donor cells. Both conserved end residues are part of each CDR3. Fields, in order: V gene, D gene, clone size, J gene, CDR3 protein, CDR3 DNA. D genes are given only for firm matches. Part of the rows lack a size; the others show once, few, many or a class for expanded clones.

TRBV7-8	.	.	TRBJ2-2	CASSLPAKRNTGELFF	TGTGCCAGCAGCTTACCGGCTAAACGGAACACCGGGGAGCTGTTTTTT
TRBV2	.	.	TRBJ2-7	CRGGDSYEQYF	TGTCGAGGCGGGGACTCCTACGAGCAGTACTTC
TRBV28	.	.	TRBJ2-1	CASSYADITTNEQFF	TGTGCCAGCAGTTACGCGGACATTACGACCAATGAGCAGTTCTTC
TRBV5-6	TRBD2	.	TRBJ2-3	CASSRGGRADTQYF	TGTGCCAGCAGCCGGGGGGGCCGGGCAGATACGCAGTATTTT
TRBV6-1	.	few	TRBJ2-5	CASSEDRARETQYF	TGTGCCAGCAGTGAAGATCGAGCGAGGGAGACCCAGTACTTC
TRBV27	TRBD2	.	TRBJ2-3	CASSHRLAGAQGDTQYF	TGTGCCAGCAGTCACCGACTAGCGGGGGCGCAAGGAGATACGCAGTATTTT
TRBV2	.	.	TRBJ2-5	CASSESRETQYF	TGTGCCAGCAGTGAAAGTCGGGAGACCCAGTACTTC
TRBV10-3	.	.	TRBJ2-7	CAIGTITSYEQYF	TGTGCCATCGGGACAATTACTTCCTACGAGCAGTACTTC
TRBV7-9	.	.	TRBJ1-5	CASSSIESGYQPQHF	TGTGCCAGCAGCTCAATAGAATCGGGGTATCAGCCCCAGCATTTT
TRBV2	.	.	TRBJ1-2	CASSELDGEGYTF	TGTGCCAGCAGTGAACTTGACGGAGAGGGCTACACCTTC
TRBV27	.	.	TRBJ2-7	CASSFGPSYEQYF	TGTGCCAGCAGTTTTGGCCCCTCCTACGAGCAGTACTTC
TRBV27	.	.	TRBJ2-7	CASSLISTSYEQYF	TGTGCCAGCAGTTTAATAAGTACCTCCTACGAGCAGTACTTC
TRBV6-6	.	few	TRBJ1-5	CASLMGGGNQPQHF	TGTGCCAGCCTAATGGGAGGCGGCAATCAGCCCCAGCATTTT
TRBV7-9	.	few	TRBJ2-2	CASTEGAGELFF	TGTGCCAGCACGGAGGGGGCCGGGGAGCTGTTTTTT
TRBV27	.	.	TRBJ1-2	CASSLGMLGLGGYTF	TGTGCCAGCAGTTTGGGGATGTTGGGTTTGGGTGGCTACACCTTC
TRBV27	.	.	TRBJ2-7	CASRLIGPGSYEQYF	TGTGCCAGCAGACTTATCGGCCCGGGCTCCTACGAGCAGTACTTC
TRBV4-1	.	once	TRBJ1-4	CASSLVSGGVGEKLFF	TGCGCCAGCAGCCTCGTCTCCGGGGGGGTAGGTGAAAAACTGTTTTTT
TRBV6-5	.	.	TRBJ2-7	CASSPYKDSAYEQYF	TGTGCCAGCAGTCCATATAAGGACAGTGCCTACGAGCAGTACTTC
TRBV2	.	.	TRBJ2-7	CASSGVVHYEQYF	TGTGCCAGCAGTGGGGTCGTCCACTACGAGCAGTACTTC
TRBV23-1	TRBD1	.	TRBJ2-2	CASSQERDRDDSGELFF	TGCGCCAGCAGTCAAGAACGGGACAGGGACGACAGCGGGGAGCTGTTTTTT
TRBV11-3	TRBD2	medium-sized	TRBJ2-1	CASSFGRGGANEQFF	TGTGCCAGCAGCTTCGGGCGCGGGGGGGCCAATGAGCAGTTCTTC
TRBV14	.	.	TRBJ2-7	CASSHGDLYEQYF	TGTGCCAGCAGCCACGGGGATCTCTACGAGCAGTACTTC
TRBV4-2	.	.	TRBJ1-5	CASSQEQGEDQPQHF	TGTGCCAGCAGCCAAGAACAGGGAGAAGATCAGCCCCAGCATTTT
TRBV18	TRBD1	.	TRBJ1-1	CASSPTGANTEAFF	TGTGCCAGCTCGCCGACAGGGGCCAACACTGAAGCTTTCTTT
TRBV5-4	.	.	TRBJ2-4	CASSLGGANIQYF	TGTGCCAGCAGTTTAGGGGGGGCAAACATTCAGTACTTC
TRBV6-5	.	.	TRBJ2-7	CASSYSSRGEQYF	TGTGCCAGCAGTTACTCGAGTCGGGGTGAGCAGTACTTC
TRBV7-8	TRBD1	.	TRBJ1-1	CASSYPGGGTEAFF	TGTGCCAGCAGCTACCCAGGGGGTGGCACTGAAGCTTTCTTT
TRBV30	.	.	TRBJ2-1	CAWIGGSYNEQFF	TGTGCCTGGATTGGAGGATCCTACAATGAGCAGTTCTTC
TRBV7-5	.	once	TRBJ2-1	CARSPAGTTSYNEQFF	TGTGCCAGAAGCCCAGCGGGGACCACCTCCTACAATGAGCAGTTCTTC
TRBV29-1	.	.	TRBJ2-1	CSVEDRFEWSNEQFF	TGCAGCGTTGAAGATCGATTTGAGTGGAGCAATGAGCAGTTCTTC
TRBV9	.	.	TRBJ1-4	CASSQIPGATNEKLFF	TGTGCCAGCAGCCAGATACCGGGGGCAACTAATGAAAAACTGTTTTTT
TRBV9	.	once	TRBJ2-2	CASSGSGELFF	TGTGCCAGCAGCGGGTCCGGGGAGCTGTTTTTT
TRBV2	.	.	TRBJ2-5	CASRPHEETQYF	TGTGCCAGCAGGCCCCATGAAGAGACCCAGTACTTC
TRBV18	.	.	TRBJ2-1	CASSYDMDEAGNEQFF	TGTGCCAGCTCGTACGACATGGATGAAGCGGGCAATGAGCAGTTCTTC
TRBV27	.	few	TRBJ1-2	CASSLKGREDYGYTF	TGTGCCAGCAGTTTAAAAGGCAGGGAGGACTATGGCTACACCTTC
TRBV6-5	TRBD1	.	TRBJ2-7	CASIPAGTGADEQYF	TGTGCCAGCATCCCCGCTGGGACAGGGGCAGACGAGCAGTACTTC
TRBV6-6	TRBD2	.	TRBJ2-2	CATYLAGYTGELFF	TGTGCCACCTATCTAGCGGGGTATACCGGGGAGCTGTTTTTT
TRBV2	.	few	TRBJ2-4	CASSEFQPDVTKNIQYF	TGTGCCAGCAGTGAATTCCAGCCGGATGTAACCAAAAACATTCAGTACTTC
TRBV19	.	.	TRBJ2-7	CASTPKGSYEQYF	TGTGCCAGTACTCCAAAGGGCTCCTACGAGCAGTACTTC
TRBV7-6	.	few	TRBJ2-7	CASSSDPYEQYF	TGTGCCAGCAGCTCGGACCCCTACGAGCAGTACTTC
TRBV9	TRBD2	.	TRBJ2-2	CASSDKRGNTGELFF	TGTGCCAGCAGCGACAAGCGGGGGAACACCGGGGAGCTGTTTTTT